Listed here are 22 T cell receptor beta chains from one sample, sequenced in a study of metastatic and nonmetastatic thyroid tumors. Thyroid surgery was preceded by no treatment in any patient. TCRdb re-called the PCR reads through MiXCR. The repertoire consists of about 93,000 clones, with more than 9.5% occurring once and the leading ten covering approximately 10%. Sequenced sample: blood. These TCRs come from a female donor with papillary thyroid cancer or a benign thyroid nodule (not recorded which). Some clones in this sample may be carry-over from other donors' samples.

This clone was seen repeatedly, ten times or more. The V call is TRBV12-5, the J call TRBJ1-2; D is possibly TRBD1 (6 bases). CDR1 and CDR2 (germline): LGHNT, FRNRAP. The CDR3 covers 14 residues. V lost 1 base to trimming and J lost 3 bases, with 9 bases between them. The CDR3 nucleotides are TGTGCTAGTGGTTTGGATGGGGGGCACTATGGCTACACCTTC. Translation gives CASGLDGGHYGYTF. The full variable domain, completed using reference TRBV12-5 and TRBJ1-2, is DARVTQTPRHKVTEMGQEVTMRCQPILGHNTVFWYRQTMMQGLELLAYFRNRAPLDDSGMPKDRFSAEMPDATLATLKIQPSEPRDSAVYFCASGLDGGHYGYTFGSGTRLTVV.

At least ten counts were recorded for this clone. This chain links TRBV11-1 with TRBJ1-4, with 9 bases that match TRBD1. J was trimmed by 6 bases and V by 5 bases; bases with no gene match: 16. The CDR3 consists of 18 residues. Per germline, CDR1 SGHAT and CDR2 FQDESV (reference sequence). In DNA, the CDR3 is TGTGCCAGCAGCGGGGACAGGGAGACGGCGGGAGGTGATGAAAAACTGTTTTTT. This translates into CASSGDRETAGGDEKLFF.

Remarks on this clone: One end of the junction is discordant with germline, which a read error may explain. The identical CDR3 is also encoded by other nucleotide sequences in the sample. The rearrangement uses TRBV20-1 and TRBJ2-1; D is perhaps TRBD1 (5 bases). The CDR3 length is 18 residues. The germline V gene has CDR1 DFQATT and CDR2 SNEGSKA (reference sequence). CDR3 sequence (DNA): TGCAGTGCCAGAGATCACCAGGGTACTAAAGGGTCCTACAATGAGCAGTTCTTC. It is translated as CSARDHQGTKGSYNEQFF.

This clone was detected once. The DNA for the CDR3 is TGTGCCAGCAGCGTTCCGCCCTATGGCTACACCTTC. Translating it yields CASSVPPYGYTF. The chain joins TRBV5-4 to TRBJ1-2; D not resolved. The CDR3 totals 12 residues. Germline CDR1 SGHNT, CDR2 YYREEE (reference sequence). V shed 4 bases and J shed 4 bases, with 8 bases lying between them.

This clone has ten or more counts. CDR3 DNA sequence: TGTGCCAGCAGTTACTCAAGGCTGTCACAAACCTACGAGCAGTACTTC. Its protein product is CASSYSRLSQTYEQYF. The rearrangement links TRBV6-2 or TRBV6-3 to TRBJ2-7; unclear D gene. The V end lost 0 bases, the J end lost 2 bases, and 14 bases lay between the germline ends. The germline V gene encodes CDR1 MNHEY and CDR2 SVGEGT. The CDR3 spans 16 residues.

About this clone: An end of the junction differs from the germline gene, which may be a read error. The chain uses TRBV3-1 and TRBJ1-2, with D uncertain. Germline loops: CDR1 LGHDT, CDR2 YNNKEL (reference sequence). This CDR3 region has 12 residues. DNA for the CDR3: TGTGCCAGCAGCCAATGCTTGAGGAGCTACGCCTTC. Protein sequence: CASSQCLRSYAF.

The table lists this clone with many counts. This chain uses TRBV7-9 with TRBJ2-2; D is unclear. Trimming removed 5 bases from V and 4 bases from J, with 5 bases in between. Germline V gene lookup returns CDR1 SEHNR and CDR2 FQNEAQ (reference sequence). This CDR3 region has 12 residues. In nucleotides, the CDR3 is TGTGCCAGCAGCCCCAGCACCGGGGAGCTGTTTTTT. This codes for CASSPSTGELFF.

This clone was seen repeatedly, ten times or more. Compared with germline, one end of the junction differs, possibly owing to a read error. The chain recombines TRBV15 with TRBJ2-7; 7 bases fit TRBD1. The CDR3 has 14 amino acids. Per germline, CDR1 LNHNV and CDR2 YYDKDF (reference sequence). In DNA, the CDR3 is TGTGCCACCGGCAGAGACCAGGGGGCCTACGAGCAGTACTTC. Translating it yields CATGRDQGAYEQYF.

This clone has at least ten counts. V usage is TRBV20-1 and J usage is TRBJ1-2; D is undetermined. The germline CDR1 and CDR2 sequences are DFQATT and SNEGSKA (reference sequence). The CDR3 has 13 residues. V lost 5 bases and J 2 bases, leaving 12 bases between the germline ends. The CDR3: CSAPSKVNYGYTF. In nucleotides, the CDR3 is TGCAGTGCTCCATCTAAGGTCAACTATGGCTACACCTTC.

The table lists this clone with many counts. The chain couples TRBV28 to TRBJ2-1; no clear D. This CDR3 has 12 residues. Trimming shortened V by 5 bases and J by 7 bases, and 9 bases separated the two germline ends. Germline values: CDR1 MDHEN, CDR2 SYDVKM. CDR3 sequence reads: CASSPLSNEQFF. CDR3 bases: TGTGCCAGCAGTCCCCTATCTAATGAGCAGTTCTTC.

This clone has ten or more counts. The chain recombines TRBV11-2 with TRBJ1-5, with TRBD1 as a possible D gene (5 bases). The germline V gene has CDR1 SGHAT and CDR2 FQNNGV. Trimming cost V 0 bases and J 4 bases, with 13 bases left between them. The length of the CDR3 is 16 residues. CDR3 in amino acids: CASSLEGALRNQPQHF. The CDR3 DNA reads as TGTGCCAGCAGCTTAGAAGGGGCGTTACGAAATCAGCCCCAGCATTTT.

This clone was observed at least ten times. The rearrangement joins TRBV28 to TRBJ1-1; D not resolved. V lost 6 bases to trimming and J lost 6 bases, with 11 bases between them. The CDR3 consists of 12 residues. Germline CDR1 is MDHEN and CDR2 is SYDVKM. The CDR3 DNA is TGTGCCAGCAGGCCCTCGCGGGCTGAAGCTTTCTTT. Its protein product is CASRPSRAEAFF.

This clone was recorded many times. This chain uses TRBV6-1 with TRBJ1-2; D may be TRBD1 (5 bases). Germline values: CDR1 MNHNS, CDR2 SASEGT. Deletions cut 4 bases from V and 5 bases from J, with 11 bases between. This CDR3 spans 13 amino acids. The CDR3 protein is CASSARGGYGYTF. CDR3 nucleotides: TGTGCCAGCAGTGCGAGGGGAGGATATGGCTACACCTTC.

This clone has a count of ten or more. The chain is built from TRBV2 and TRBJ2-7; no clear D. Looked up from germline, CDR1 is SNHLY and CDR2 is FYNNEI. The CDR3 extends over 13 amino acids. V lost 6 bases to trimming and J lost 3 bases, with 12 bases between them. In nucleotides, the CDR3 is TGTGCCAGCAGATCCTTTGGGGTCTACGAGCAGTACTTC. Its translation is CASRSFGVYEQYF.

This clone appeared many times. V usage is TRBV7-8 and J usage is TRBJ2-3; possible D gene TRBD2, 6 bases. The CDR3 runs 15 residues. Germline loops: CDR1 SGHVS, CDR2 FQNEAQ. V was cut by 8 bases and J by 0 bases, with 15 bases left in between. The CDR3 nucleotides are TGTGCCAGCGTTCCGGCAGGGACTAGCACAGATACGCAGTATTTT. Translating gives CASVPAGTSTDTQYF. The full variable domain, with the rest looked up from reference TRBV7-8 and TRBJ2-3, is GAGVSQSPRYKVAKRGQDVALRCDPISGHVSLFWYQQALGQGPEFLTYFQNEAQLDKSGLPSDRFFAERPEGSVSTLKIQRTQQEDSAVYLCASVPAGTSTDTQYFGPGTRLTVL.

A remark on this clone: The CDR3 does not close with the conserved phenylalanine or tryptophan, likely indicating a read error. V gene TRBV20-1 combines with J gene TRBJ2-7; the D gene is possibly TRBD2 (5 bases). Germline loops: CDR1 DFQATT, CDR2 SNEGSKA (reference sequence). V was trimmed by 6 bases and J by 4 bases, leaving 25 bases between them. This CDR3 is built from 16 residues. The CDR3 DNA sequence: TGCAGTGCGGAACCCTGGGCGGGCCATCAGATTTACGAGCAGTACCTC. It yields the protein CSAEPWAGHQIYEQYL.

This clone was seen ten or more times. This chain connects TRBV27 to TRBJ1-1, with D unclear. V lost 3 bases to trimming and J lost 2 bases, with 4 bases between them. Germline loops: CDR1 MNHEY, CDR2 SMNVEV (reference sequence). The CDR3 has 12 residues. CDR3 region: CASSFFNTEAFF. CDR3 sequence (DNA): TGTGCCAGCAGTTTCTTTAACACTGAAGCTTTCTTT.

This clone was observed a few times. The chain uses TRBV5-1 and TRBJ2-7, with TRBD2 matching 11 bases. The CDR3 has 18 residues. With 3 bases clipped from V and 4 bases from J, the junction kept 15 bases outside the gene matches. Germline assignment: CDR1 SGHRS and CDR2 YFSETQ. The CDR3 here is CASSSGLLIAGGLYEQYF. The DNA of the CDR3 is TGCGCCAGCAGCTCCGGCCTTCTTATAGCGGGGGGGCTATACGAGCAGTACTTC. The full variable domain, in which reference TRBV5-1 and TRBJ2-7 provide the parts outside the CDR3, is KAGVTQTPRYLIKTRGQQVTLSCSPISGHRSVSWYQQTPGQGLQFLFEYFSETQRNKGNFPGRFSGRQFSNSRSEMNVSTLELGDSALYLCASSSGLLIAGGLYEQYFGPGTRLTVT.

This clone was detected many times. The V call is TRBV12-3 or TRBV12-4, the J call TRBJ2-7; D gene ambiguous. V was clipped by 5 bases and J by 3 bases, with 11 bases between them. The CDR3 is 13 residues long. CDR3 DNA: TGTGCCAGCAGTCTGAACGGTGTCTACGAGCAGTACTTC. It specifies CASSLNGVYEQYF.

This clone showed up many times. This chain uses TRBV5-4 with TRBJ2-7; TRBD1 matches at 7 bases. With V trimmed by 1 base and J by 4 bases, 5 bases remained unmatched. The CDR3 spans 14 residues. Germline CDR1 is SGHNT and CDR2 is YYREEE (reference sequence). In DNA form, the CDR3 reads TGTGCCAGCAGCTTGAACAGGGGTAGGTACGAGCAGTACTTC. Encoded protein: CASSLNRGRYEQYF. The full variable domain, rest sourced from reference TRBV5-4 and TRBJ2-7, is ETGVTQSPTHLIKTRGQQVTLRCSSQSGHNTVSWYQQALGQGPQFIFQYYREEENGRGNFPPRFSGLQFPNYSSELNVNALELDDSALYLCASSLNRGRYEQYFGPGTRLTVT.

In its sample, this clone was seen many times. This chain connects TRBV29-1 to TRBJ1-1, with unresolved D. Per germline, CDR1 SQVTM and CDR2 ANQGSEA. This CDR3 has 15 residues. Trimming left V 4 bases short and J 0 bases short, with 15 bases between. The CDR3 protein is CSVGPRLAMNTEAFF. The CDR3 nucleotides are TGCAGCGTTGGGCCCCGGCTAGCGATGAACACTGAAGCTTTCTTT.

Many counts were recorded for this clone. The chain couples TRBV13 to TRBJ2-7; D unresolved. The ends were cut back, 4 bases at V and 4 bases at J, with 11 bases in the middle. The CDR3 spans 13 residues. Germline CDR1 reads PRHDT; CDR2 reads FYEKMQ (reference sequence). Here the CDR3 reads CASSSHLRYEQYF. CDR3 nucleotide sequence: TGTGCCAGCAGCTCCCACCTTCGGTACGAGCAGTACTTC.